Following are 5 T cell receptor beta chains from one sample sequenced in a study of blood T cell repertoires in COVID-19. TCRdb keeps only in-frame clones here, not all; method: immunoSEQ multiplex PCR. The sample includes roughly 230,000 clones, roughly nine tenths seen only once; the top ten take 3.5% to 4%. Sequenced material: PBMCs or T cells enriched from blood (not recorded which). The receptors come from a woman between 25 and 40 years old with acute COVID-19.

This chain connects TRBV18 to TRBJ2-3, with D possibly being TRBD2 (6 bases). V lost 2 bases and J 4 bases, leaving 7 bases between the germline ends. The CDR3 totals 13 residues. Per the germline V gene, CDR1 is KGHSH and CDR2 is LQKENI. CDR3 sequence: CASSPGDSDTQYF. The CDR3 coding sequence is TGTGCCAGCTCACCAGGGGACTCAGATACGCAGTATTTT. Using reference TRBV18 and TRBJ2-3 for the parts outside the CDR3, the full variable domain is NAGVMQNPRHLVRRRGQEARLRCSPMKGHSHVYWYRQLPEEGLKFMVYLQKENIIDESGMPKERFSAEFPKEGPSILRIQQVVRGDSAAYFCASSPGDSDTQYFGPGTRLTVL.

V is TRBV7-2 and J is TRBJ1-1; 12 positions agree with TRBD1. From germline, CDR1 is SGHTA and CDR2 FQGNSA. This CDR3 spans 16 amino acids. The V gene end was trimmed by 4 bases and the J gene end by 7 bases; junction bases not matched to a gene: 10. CDR3 coding DNA: TGTGCCAGCAGCTCCAGCATGGGACAGGGGGCCGATGAAGCTTTCTTT. This translates into CASSSSMGQGADEAFF.

This chain links TRBV4-1 with TRBJ1-1; maybe TRBD1 (6 bases). V shed 4 bases and J shed 6 bases, with 18 bases lying between them. Germline V lookup: CDR1 MGHRA, CDR2 YSYEKL. This CDR3 region has 15 residues. In DNA form, the CDR3 reads TGCGCCAGCAGCCCCAGTTCGGGCAGGGGCTCTGAAGCTTTCTTT. Encoded protein: CASSPSSGRGSEAFF.

This chain uses TRBV19 with TRBJ1-1; D remains unclear. CDR3 length: 14 residues. V lost 2 bases and J 2 bases, leaving 9 bases between the germline ends. The germline CDR1 and CDR2 sequences are LNHDA and SQIVND (reference sequence). The CDR3 spells CASSIHQDNTEAFF. As DNA, the CDR3 is TGTGCCAGTAGTATACATCAGGATAACACTGAAGCTTTCTTT.

The V and J genes are TRBV7-6 and TRBJ2-5; possible D gene TRBD1, 6 bases. CDR3 length: 13 residues. Per the germline V gene, CDR1 is SGHVS and CDR2 is FNYEAQ. Trimming shortened V by 3 bases and J by 6 bases, and 11 bases separated the two germline ends. The CDR3 nucleotides read TGTGCCAGCAGCTTGGACAGCCGCAAGACCCAGTACTTC. This gives the protein CASSLDSRKTQYF.